This record covers a single T cell receptor (beta chain). What this receptor recognizes is not known. No quality values exist for individual bases; no much larger clone is one base distant. A distance of 12 bases separates the germline ends of V and J, which lose 1 base and 3 bases respectively. From its cysteine to its phenylalanine, the CDR3 spans 16 amino acids. Solely the CDR3 DNA is kept, with 48 bases framed from the first base. The germline V gene encodes CDR1 SGHAT and CDR2 FQNNGV. The sample belongs to a study of early T cells in non-severe SARS-CoV-2 infection (dated by TCRdb to about 2021). Broadly, across the study: Because TCR sequencing was done on bulk RNA from unsorted whole blood, the alpha and beta chains could not be paired. Broad study findings and their caveats: Matching against VDJdb was skewed toward anti-spike CD8 responses, likely underestimated virus-specific expansions, and missed private and CD4 specificities.

Libraries were built with 5' RACE. Sequencing took place on a NextSeq 500. Unique molecular identifiers were attached to individual cDNA molecules in the TCR library protocol so that sequencing error and PCR bias could be corrected. Sequencing covered both TCR alpha and beta chains, and within each sample the abundances of alpha and beta sequences were tightly co-correlated. The study's processing was this. Decombinator V4 was used to annotate TCR sequences for V gene, J gene and CDR3. Expanded TCRs were defined as changing significantly between any two time points under a Poisson model with p below 0.0001. TCR abundances were normalised to the total number of TCRs sequenced per sample and expressed as counts per million. MAIT TCRs were defined by TRAV1-2 paired with TRAJ12, TRAJ20 or TRAJ33, and iNKT TCRs by TRAV10 paired with TRAJ18. VDJdb, accessed 1 November 2021, was searched for CMV, EBV and SARS-CoV-2 annotated TCRs, excluding TCRs annotated for multiple antigens. The raw public reads went through TCRdb reprocessing: fastp at Q25, MiXCR clone calling, in-frame beta chains kept. Rows matching on CDR3 protein sequence are summarized as one entry with the most common DNA and genes. The V and J calls and clone size are TCRdb's, not the authors'. This sample lists fewer than 85,000 distinct CDR3 sequences; around a tenth were detected once. The ten largest clonotypes hold around 4.6% of the sample.

A case-control design nested within a healthcare worker cohort in London, UK, was used, with weekly nasopharyngeal swab PCR tests and blood sampling performed. Healthcare workers were enrolled in the week of the UK lockdown, from 23 to 31 March 2020, and were followed every week for up to roughly 15 weeks. The sequence joins TRBV11-2 to TRBJ2-2; TRBD2 is possibly the D segment (5 matching bases). Sequencing was done on a sample of whole blood. The source is an adult who was a healthcare worker with PCR-confirmed SARS-CoV-2 infection or an uninfected control (not recorded which). For the CDR3, the sequence is CASSLGRLRYTGELFF. The nucleotide sequence reads as follows: TGTGCCAGCAGCTTAGGGCGACTACGGTACACCGGGGAGCTGTTTTTT.